The following is a T cell receptor beta chain sequence with its context. This clonotype was detected a few times. The antigen it binds to is not known. Base qualities are not at hand, and no much larger clone is one base apart. These data are taken from a study of early T cells in non-severe SARS-CoV-2 infection (TCRdb year 2021). At the level of the whole study: Because TCR sequencing was done on bulk RNA from unsorted whole blood, the alpha and beta chains could not be paired.

Set within a cohort of healthcare workers in London, UK, this nested case-control study involved weekly PCR testing of nasopharyngeal swabs along with blood sampling. Healthcare workers were enrolled in the week of the UK lockdown, from 23 to 31 March 2020, and were followed every week for up to roughly 15 weeks. Preparation of the library involved 5' RACE. The sequencing machine was a NextSeq 500. The TCR library protocol attached unique molecular identifiers to individual cDNA molecules to correct for sequencing error and PCR bias. TCR alpha and beta chains were both sequenced, and the abundances of alpha and beta sequences in each sample were closely correlated with each other. On the study's bioinformatics: Decombinator V4 was used to annotate TCR sequences for V gene, J gene and CDR3. TCRs were defined as expanded if a significant change between any two time points was detected under a Poisson model with p below 0.0001. TCR abundances were normalised to the total number of TCRs sequenced per sample and expressed as counts per million. MAIT TCRs were defined by TRAV1-2 paired with TRAJ12, TRAJ20 or TRAJ33, and iNKT TCRs by TRAV10 paired with TRAJ18. A search of VDJdb, accessed on 1 November 2021, was run for TCRs annotated to CMV, EBV and SARS-CoV-2, with TCRs annotated for multiple antigens excluded. TCRdb reran the public reads through fastp at Q25 and MiXCR, keeping productive beta chains. Entries are consolidated by CDR3 protein sequence, retaining the most common genes and DNA. The V and J calls were determined by TCRdb, not by the authors. The table for this sample lists roughly 110,000 distinct CDR3 sequences; over 8.5% of them were counted only once. The ten largest clones take up roughly 8% of the sample.

Results the study describes overall, beyond this receptor: Matching against VDJdb was skewed toward anti-spike CD8 responses, likely underestimated virus-specific expansions, and missed private and CD4 specificities.

Looking up the germline V gene yields CDR1 SGHDT and CDR2 YYEEEE. V and J are trimmed by 4 bases and 2 bases, and the gene matches miss 11 bases of the junction. The CDR3 starts with the cysteine, ends with the phenylalanine, and has 17 residues. Just the 51-base CDR3 DNA is kept, in frame starting at base 1. The sample consisted of whole blood. The TCR comes from an adult who was a healthcare worker with PCR-confirmed SARS-CoV-2 infection or an uninfected control (not recorded which). The chain is encoded by TRBV5-6 joined to TRBJ2-7; 11 central nucleotides agree with TRBD1. The nucleotide sequence is TGTGCCAGCAGCATGTGGACAGGGGGCTTTGCCACCTACGAGCAGTACTTC. It encodes CASSMWTGGFATYEQYF.